In its sample, the clone carrying this T cell receptor beta chain was seen many times. No antigen is known for it. Attachment of unique molecular identifiers to individual cDNA molecules was performed in the library. TCRdb reanalysed the RACE reads using MiXCR and keeps one entry per CDR3 protein. The data contain around 130,000 distinct CDR3 sequences, approximately 9% of them singletons. These data originate in a study of human T cells and chemical hapten exposure. Turning to the study itself: TCR yields per sample varied, mainly owing to small pooled library volume differences. Study-wide results and caveats: TCRs whose frequency exceeded 1 in 1000 remained the same following DPC sensitization.

The CDR3 contains 14 residues. Trimming stripped 1 base from V and 5 bases from J, with 9 bases between. CDR1 is SGHTA, CDR2 FQGNSA, per germline. Time point reported: healthy volunteer bleed at 2 weeks. Whole blood that had not been fractionated was the source of extracted total RNA. V gene TRBV7-2 combines with J gene TRBJ2-1, with a possible D match to TRBD1 (5 bases). The specimen sequenced was whole blood. The source of this sequence is a male donor in good health. Some clones in this sample may be carry-over from other donors' samples. CDR3 region: CASSLGQLDNEQFF. The CDR3 nucleotides read TGTGCCAGCAGCTTAGGACAGCTAGACAATGAGCAGTTCTTC.